These 20 T cell receptor beta chains share one sample of origin, sequenced in a study of breast tumors, draining lymph nodes, adjacent tissues. Axillary draining lymph nodes of breast cancer patients supplied the node samples. TCRdb recomputed calls from the multiplex PCR reads with MiXCR, one row per CDR3 protein. The sample includes about 110,000 distinct CDR3 sequences, roughly 33% seen only once; the top ten take 4.5% to 7%. The sample comprised axillary lymph node tissue. These receptors were collected from a female donor with breast cancer. Some clones in this sample may be carry-over from other donors' samples.

This clonotype has ten or more counts. This could be a read error, since a much larger clone is one nucleotide away. The CDR3 here is CSARAADGYSEQYF. The CDR3 DNA reads as TGCAGTGCTAGAGCGGCCGACGGCTACTCCGAGCAGTACTTC. J is TRBJ2-7 and V is TRBV20-1; no clear D gene. Germline CDR1 DFQATT, CDR2 SNEGSKA (reference sequence). V was clipped by 1 base and J by 6 bases, with 16 bases between them. This CDR3 has 14 amino acids.

This clonotype has ten or more counts. The chain employs TRBV2 and TRBJ1-2; no reliable D call. Germline lookup yields CDR1 SNHLY and CDR2 FYNNEI. The CDR3 has 8 residues. The chain's CDR3 is CANYGYTF. The CDR3 nucleotides read TGTGCTAACTATGGCTACACCTTC.

This clonotype was found a few times. A much larger clone lies one base from this, so it may be a read error. V and J are TRBV5-5 and TRBJ2-3; tentatively, D is TRBD1 (6 bases). The V end lost 4 bases, the J end lost 5 bases, and 17 bases lay between the germline ends. Germline CDR1 is SGHKS and CDR2 is YYEKEE (reference sequence). The CDR3 is 15 amino acids. The CDR3 sequence: CASSDGPPRGDTQYF. The DNA for the CDR3 is TGTGCCAGCAGCGACGGGCCCCCCAGGGGAGATACGCAGTATTTT.

This clonotype appeared a single time. The V and J genes are TRBV9 and TRBJ2-7, with TRBD1 identical over 9 bases. The CDR3 contains 15 residues. Trimming removed 2 bases from V and 5 bases from J; junction bases left unmatched: 8. From germline, CDR1 is SGDLS and CDR2 YYNGEE. The CDR3: CASSVYPGQGNEQYF. The CDR3 nucleotides are TGTGCCAGCAGCGTGTACCCGGGACAGGGAAACGAGCAGTACTTC.

The rearrangement joins TRBV5-4 to TRBJ2-1; perhaps TRBD2 as D (6 bases). The V gene lost 1 base and the J gene lost 7 bases, with 18 bases spanning the gap. CDR1 is SGHNT, CDR2 YYREEE, per germline (reference sequence). CDR3 length equals 16 residues. The CDR3 DNA follows: TGTGCCAGCAGCTTGCGGCTGTCTAGCGAGTTGAATGAGCAGTTCTTC. Translating gives CASSLRLSSELNEQFF.

This clonotype has at least ten counts. This rearrangement joins TRBV18 to TRBJ2-3; possibly TRBD2 for D (6 bases). From germline, CDR1 is KGHSH and CDR2 LQKENI. The CDR3 is 16 amino acids. Trimming took off 3 bases at V and 4 bases at J, with 17 bases between the two ends. For the CDR3, the DNA is TGTGCCAGCTCACCCAGTGGTGGGAGGATAGCAGATACGCAGTATTTT. Protein product: CASSPSGGRIADTQYF.

The J gene is TRBJ2-3, the V gene TRBV29-1, with D maybe TRBD2 (6 bases). V was clipped by 4 bases and J by 0 bases, with 17 bases between them. CDR3 size: 16 residues. Germline V gives CDR1 SQVTM, CDR2 ANQGSEA. The CDR3 coding sequence is TGCAGCGTTGGGGGTTTGGGGGGACGAAGCACAGATACGCAGTATTTT. This encodes CSVGGLGGRSTDTQYF.

This rearrangement joins TRBV7-2 to TRBJ2-7, with 9 bases fitting TRBD1. In germline, CDR1 is SGHTA, CDR2 FQGNSA. This CDR3 is built from 16 residues. V trimming: 2 bases; J trimming: 2 bases; junction bases outside the gene matches: 7. In DNA, the CDR3 is TGTGCCAGCAGCTTACCGGGACAGGGCGGGACCTACGAGCAGTACTTC. This translates into CASSLPGQGGTYEQYF.

This clonotype was seen many times. V gene TRBV7-9 combines with J gene TRBJ2-1; no clear D. The V end was cut by 2 bases, the J end by 10 bases, with 15 bases between. Germline V CDR1 and CDR2: SEHNR, FQNEAQ (reference sequence). CDR3 size: 14 residues. In DNA form, the CDR3 reads TGTGCCAGCAGCTTAAACCGAAGGATTGGAGAGCAGTTCTTC. This codes for CASSLNRRIGEQFF.

In its sample, this clonotype was seen many times. This chain joins TRBV5-1 and TRBJ2-1, with a weak D call TRBD1 (6 bases). Germline CDR1 and CDR2: SGHRS and YFSETQ. CDR3 length: 14 residues. Trimming left V 4 bases short and J 2 bases short, with 10 bases between. The CDR3 DNA is TGCGCCAGCAGCGAAGGACAGACCTACAATGAGCAGTTCTTC. Translating gives CASSEGQTYNEQFF.

This clonotype has a count of ten or more. The J gene is TRBJ2-1, the V gene TRBV30; D is possibly TRBD1 (5 bases). V was clipped by 2 bases and J by 4 bases, with 9 bases between them. The CDR3 is 13 amino acids. Germline CDR1 reads GTSNPN; CDR2 reads SVGIG (reference sequence). In nucleotides, the CDR3 is TGTGCCTGGAGTATTGACAGATACAATGAGCAGTTCTTC. Residues: CAWSIDRYNEQFF. Filled out from reference TRBV30 and TRBJ2-1, the complete variable domain reads SQTIHQWPATLVQPVGSPLSLECTVEGTSNPNLYWYRQAAGRGLQLLFYSVGIGQISSEVPQNLSASRPQDRQFILSSKKLLLSDSGFYLCAWSIDRYNEQFFGPGTRLTVL.

This clonotype appeared a few times. A much more abundant neighbour one base away suggests this may be a read error. J is TRBJ2-3 and V is TRBV6-6; D is possibly TRBD2 (6 bases). The CDR3 consists of 16 residues. From germline, CDR1 is MNHNY and CDR2 SVGAGI (reference sequence). V was shortened by 5 bases and J by 1 base, with 16 bases between the two germline ends. CDR3 nucleotide sequence: TGTGCCAGCAGTCACCAGGGCGGGATCGGCACAGATACGCAGTATTTT. Amino acid sequence: CASSHQGGIGTDTQYF.

This clonotype showed up many times. The rearrangement links TRBV12-5 to TRBJ1-5; TRBD1 matches 8 bases. CDR3 length: 20 amino acids. The V gene's germline CDR1 is LGHNT and CDR2 FRNRAP. Trimming at V came to 3 bases and at J to 0 bases, leaving 16 bases not matched to a gene. CDR3 nucleotides: TGTGCTAGTGGTTTCGCCACGGCTGCTTGGACAGGGCATAGCAATCAGCCCCAGCATTTT. It yields the protein CASGFATAAWTGHSNQPQHF. The entire variable domain, with the rest obtained from reference TRBV12-5 and TRBJ1-5, is as follows: DARVTQTPRHKVTEMGQEVTMRCQPILGHNTVFWYRQTMMQGLELLAYFRNRAPLDDSGMPKDRFSAEMPDATLATLKIQPSEPRDSAVYFCASGFATAAWTGHSNQPQHFGDGTRLSIL.

The chain carries TRBV20-1 and TRBJ2-3, with 12 bases lining up with TRBD2. After removal of 6 bases from V and 2 bases from J, the junction contained 3 bases not matched to a gene. This CDR3 spans 14 amino acids. In germline, CDR1 is DFQATT, CDR2 SNEGSKA (reference sequence). The CDR3 spells CSARLAGDTDTQYF. The CDR3 DNA is TGCAGTGCGCGACTAGCGGGAGACACAGATACGCAGTATTTT.

In this sample, this clonotype turned up many times. This chain connects TRBV7-9 to TRBJ1-4; D ambiguous. The length of the CDR3 is 16 residues. V was pared by 1 base and J by 0 bases, with 9 bases between. The germline V gene encodes CDR1 SEHNR and CDR2 FQNEAQ (reference sequence). The CDR3 protein is CASSLGVTPTNEKLFF. The CDR3 DNA reads as TGTGCCAGCAGCTTAGGAGTGACACCAACTAATGAAAAACTGTTTTTT.

This clonotype showed up many times. The chain has TRBV20-1 and TRBJ2-5; weak D call: TRBD1 (6 bases). CDR1 and CDR2 (germline): DFQATT, SNEGSKA (reference sequence). V lost 2 bases and J lost 5, with 18 bases in between. CDR3 length: 15 amino acids. Here the CDR3 DNA reads TGCAGTGCTAGACACTCACAGGGCAACTCGGAGACCCAGTACTTC. This codes for CSARHSQGNSETQYF.

This clonotype was counted many times. This chain joins TRBV5-1 and TRBJ2-2; 9 bases are shared with TRBD2. The CDR3 length is 15 residues. The V and J ends lost 0 bases and 5 bases, in that order; junction bases with no gene match: 2. The germline CDR1 and CDR2 sequences are SGHRS and YFSETQ. The CDR3 DNA reads as TGCGCCAGCAGCTTGGGAGCGGGAGGTACCGGGGAGCTGTTTTTT. Translating it yields CASSLGAGGTGELFF.

In its sample, this clonotype was seen many times. The chain recombines TRBV9 with TRBJ1-3; D may be TRBD1 (6 bases). Trimming left V 0 bases short and J 0 bases short, with 19 bases between. The length of the CDR3 is 19 residues. CDR1 SGDLS and CDR2 YYNGEE come from the germline V gene. The CDR3 sequence is CASSVGGAERTNSGNTIYF. CDR3 DNA sequence: TGTGCCAGCAGCGTAGGGGGGGCAGAGAGGACCAACTCTGGAAACACCATATATTTT.

This clonotype was seen repeatedly, ten times or more. This sequence joins TRBV19 and TRBJ1-5; D unclear. The CDR3 spans 14 residues. V lost 2 bases and J lost 10, with 15 bases in between. Germline loops: CDR1 LNHDA, CDR2 SQIVND (reference sequence). This CDR3 is CASSISRPESPQHF. The CDR3 coding sequence is TGTGCCAGTAGTATAAGTCGGCCTGAGAGCCCCCAGCATTTT.

This clonotype was observed at least ten times. The rearrangement uses TRBV12-3 or TRBV12-4 and TRBJ1-5; D unresolved. Trimming shortened V by 6 bases and J by 4 bases, and 10 bases separated the two germline ends. This CDR3 comprises 13 residues. The chain's CDR3 is CASSSDQNQPQHF. The CDR3 DNA sequence: TGTGCCAGCAGCTCGGATCAAAATCAGCCCCAGCATTTT.